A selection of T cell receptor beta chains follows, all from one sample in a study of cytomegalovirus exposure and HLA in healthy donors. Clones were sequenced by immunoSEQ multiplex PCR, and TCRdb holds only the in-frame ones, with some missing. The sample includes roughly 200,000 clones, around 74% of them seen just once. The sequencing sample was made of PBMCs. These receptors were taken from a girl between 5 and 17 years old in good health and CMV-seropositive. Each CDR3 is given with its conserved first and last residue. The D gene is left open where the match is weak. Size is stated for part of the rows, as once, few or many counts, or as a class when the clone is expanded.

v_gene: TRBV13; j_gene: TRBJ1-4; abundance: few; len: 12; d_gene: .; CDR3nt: TGTGCCAGCAGCTCGGGGGGGTTAGCACTGTTTTTT; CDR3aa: CASSSGGLALFF
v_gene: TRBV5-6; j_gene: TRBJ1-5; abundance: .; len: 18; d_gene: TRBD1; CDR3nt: TGTGCCAGCAGCTTGGGAGGGACAGAAATTTATAGCAATCAGCCCCAGCATTTT; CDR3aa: CASSLGGTEIYSNQPQHF
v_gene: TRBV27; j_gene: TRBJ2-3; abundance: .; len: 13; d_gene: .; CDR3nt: TGTGCCAGCAGACGACAGTACACAGATACGCAGTATTTT; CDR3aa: CASRRQYTDTQYF
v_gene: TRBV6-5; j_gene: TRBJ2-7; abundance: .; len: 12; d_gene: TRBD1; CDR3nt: TGTGCCAGCAGATTGACAGGGGGTGAGCAGTACTTC; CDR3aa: CASRLTGGEQYF
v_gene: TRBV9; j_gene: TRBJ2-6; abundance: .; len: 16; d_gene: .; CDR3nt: TGTGCCAGCAGCCCCTGGGCGACTACTGGGGCCAACGTCCTGACTTTC; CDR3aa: CASSPWATTGANVLTF
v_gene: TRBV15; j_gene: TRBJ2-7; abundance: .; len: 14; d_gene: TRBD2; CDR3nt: TGTGCCACCAGCAGAGCGGGGGGGGCCTACGAGCAGTACTTC; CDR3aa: CATSRAGGAYEQYF
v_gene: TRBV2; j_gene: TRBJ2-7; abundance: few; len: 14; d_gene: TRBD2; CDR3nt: TGTGCCAGCAGTGAAGAGGGAGGGGTCAACGAGCAGTACTTC; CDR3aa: CASSEEGGVNEQYF
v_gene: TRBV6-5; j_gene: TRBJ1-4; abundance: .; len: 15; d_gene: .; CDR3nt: TGTGCCAGCAGGCCCTGGGGCCAGGGTAATGAAAAACTGTTTTTT; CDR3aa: CASRPWGQGNEKLFF
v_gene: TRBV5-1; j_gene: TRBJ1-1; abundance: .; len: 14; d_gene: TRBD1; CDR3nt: TGCGCCAGCAGCAGCAGGGGGTTAAAGACTGAAGCTTTCTTT; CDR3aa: CASSSRGLKTEAFF
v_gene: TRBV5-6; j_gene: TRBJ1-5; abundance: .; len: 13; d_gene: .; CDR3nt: TGTGCCAGCAGCGCAAGGGGGAATCAGCCCCAGCATTTT; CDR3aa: CASSARGNQPQHF
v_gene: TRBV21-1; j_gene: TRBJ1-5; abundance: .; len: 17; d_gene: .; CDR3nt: TGTGCCAGCAGCGCGCTCCTACAGGGATTATGCAATCAGCCCCAGCATTTT; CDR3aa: CASSALLQGLCNQPQHF
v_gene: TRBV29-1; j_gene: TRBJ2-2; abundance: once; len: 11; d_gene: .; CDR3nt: TGCAGCGCTGCGGGTACCGGGGAGCTGTTTTTT; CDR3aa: CSAAGTGELFF
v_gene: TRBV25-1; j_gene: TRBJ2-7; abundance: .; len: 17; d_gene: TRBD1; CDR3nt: TGTGCCAGCAGCGCACCTCAGGGGGCGTCGAGGTACTACGAGCAGTACTTC; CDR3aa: CASSAPQGASRYYEQYF
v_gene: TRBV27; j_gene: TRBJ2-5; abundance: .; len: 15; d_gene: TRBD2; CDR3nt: TGTGCCAGCAGTTTTACTAGCGGGGTTACAGAGACCCAGTACTTC; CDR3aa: CASSFTSGVTETQYF
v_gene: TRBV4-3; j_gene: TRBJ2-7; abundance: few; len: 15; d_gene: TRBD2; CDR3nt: TGCGCCAGCAGCCAGGACCCTAGCGGGGTGGGCGAGCAGTACTTC; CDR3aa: CASSQDPSGVGEQYF
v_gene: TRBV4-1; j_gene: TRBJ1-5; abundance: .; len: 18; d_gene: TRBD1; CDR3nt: TGCGCCAGCAGCCAGGCCCGTCGGACAGGGGAAGGCAATCAGCCCCAGCATTTT; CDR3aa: CASSQARRTGEGNQPQHF
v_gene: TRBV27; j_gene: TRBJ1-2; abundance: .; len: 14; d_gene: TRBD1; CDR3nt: TGTGCCAGCAGGGCCGGGACAGGGAACTATGGCTACACCTTC; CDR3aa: CASRAGTGNYGYTF
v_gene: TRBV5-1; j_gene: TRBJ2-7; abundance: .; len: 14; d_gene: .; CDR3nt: TGCGCCAGCAGCTCGTGGACAGACTCCTACGAGCAGTACTTC; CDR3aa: CASSSWTDSYEQYF
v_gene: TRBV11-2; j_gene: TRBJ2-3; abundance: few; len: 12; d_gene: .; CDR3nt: TGTGCCAGCAGTACAGGGACAGATACGCAGTATTTT; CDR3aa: CASSTGTDTQYF
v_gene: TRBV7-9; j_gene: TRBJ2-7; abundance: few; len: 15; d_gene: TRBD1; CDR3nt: TGTGCCAGCAGCACGGACAGGCCTTTCCCCTACGAGCAGTACTTC; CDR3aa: CASSTDRPFPYEQYF
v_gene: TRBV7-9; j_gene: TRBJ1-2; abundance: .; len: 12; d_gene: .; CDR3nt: TGTGCCAGCAGTTCGGGTGTAAGTCGCTACACCTTC; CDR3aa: CASSSGVSRYTF
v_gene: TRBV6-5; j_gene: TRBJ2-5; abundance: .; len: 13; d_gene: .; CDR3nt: TGTGCCAGCGGCGGCTTTTTCATGGAGACCCAGTACTTC; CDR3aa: CASGGFFMETQYF
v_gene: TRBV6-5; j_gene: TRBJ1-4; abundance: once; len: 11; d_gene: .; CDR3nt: TGTGCCAGCAATTCGTTGGAAAAACTGTTTTTT; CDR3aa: CASNSLEKLFF
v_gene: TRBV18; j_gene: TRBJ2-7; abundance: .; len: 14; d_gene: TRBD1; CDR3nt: TGTGCCAGCTCACCTGGGACAGGGGGGTACGAGCAGTACTTC; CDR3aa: CASSPGTGGYEQYF
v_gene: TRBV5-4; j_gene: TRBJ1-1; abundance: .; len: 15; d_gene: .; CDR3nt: TGTGCCAGCAGCTTGGGACAGACTGGGGACACTGAAGCTTTCTTT; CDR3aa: CASSLGQTGDTEAFF
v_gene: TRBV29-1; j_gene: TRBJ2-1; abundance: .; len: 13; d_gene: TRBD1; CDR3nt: TGCAGCGTTCGCAAGACAGGGTACAATGAGCAGTTCTTC; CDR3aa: CSVRKTGYNEQFF
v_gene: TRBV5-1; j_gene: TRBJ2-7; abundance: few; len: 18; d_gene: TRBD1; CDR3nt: TGCGCCAGCAGCCCCGCCAAACTGTCCGGGACAGGGGGAAGCGAGCAGTACTTC; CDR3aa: CASSPAKLSGTGGSEQYF
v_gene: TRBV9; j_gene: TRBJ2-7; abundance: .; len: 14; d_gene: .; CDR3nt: TGTGCCGGCAGCGTAGTAGGGGATGGGTACGAGCAGTACTTC; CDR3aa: CAGSVVGDGYEQYF
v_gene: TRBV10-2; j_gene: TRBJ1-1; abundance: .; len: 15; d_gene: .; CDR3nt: TGCGCCAGCTACCGAGGGGGGGATCGGGACACTGAAGCTTTCTTT; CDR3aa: CASYRGGDRDTEAFF
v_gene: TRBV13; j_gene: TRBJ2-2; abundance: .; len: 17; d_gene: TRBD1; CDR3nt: TGTGCCAGCAGTCCCCCCCCGGGACAGGCCTACACCGGGGAGCTGTTTTTT; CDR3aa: CASSPPPGQAYTGELFF
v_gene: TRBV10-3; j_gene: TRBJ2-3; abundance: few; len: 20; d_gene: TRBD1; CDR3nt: TGTGCCATCAGAGGACAGGGGGTGGGCGGGGCACCCACTAGCACAGATACGCAGTATTTT; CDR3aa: CAIRGQGVGGAPTSTDTQYF
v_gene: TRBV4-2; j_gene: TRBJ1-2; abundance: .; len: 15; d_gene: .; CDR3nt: TGTGCCAGCAGCCAAGAGTGGGGGAGGGCGGATGGCTACACCTTC; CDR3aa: CASSQEWGRADGYTF
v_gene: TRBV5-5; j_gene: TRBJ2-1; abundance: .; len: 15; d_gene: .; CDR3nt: TGTGCCAGCAGACTTCAGGGAATCTCCTACAATGAGCAGTTCTTC; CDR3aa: CASRLQGISYNEQFF
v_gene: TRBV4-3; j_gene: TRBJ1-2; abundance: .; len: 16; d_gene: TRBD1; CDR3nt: TGCGCCAGCAGCCGCTCCCCGGGACAGGGGGCGCCTGGCTACACCTTC; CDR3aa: CASSRSPGQGAPGYTF
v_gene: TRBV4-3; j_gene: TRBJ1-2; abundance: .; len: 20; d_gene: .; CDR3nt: TGCGCCAGCAGCCAAGACCTCCGGGGCCTAACTAGGGGGGGCAGCTATGGCTACACCTTC; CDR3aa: CASSQDLRGLTRGGSYGYTF
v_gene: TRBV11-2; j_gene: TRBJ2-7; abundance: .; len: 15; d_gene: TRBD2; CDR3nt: TGTGCCAGCAGCTCTTGGACTAGCGGGGACTACGAGCAGTACTTC; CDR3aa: CASSSWTSGDYEQYF
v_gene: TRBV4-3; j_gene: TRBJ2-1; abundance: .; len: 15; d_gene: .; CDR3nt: TGCGCCAGCAGCCAAGTGGCAGGGGCCAACAATGAGCAGTTCTTC; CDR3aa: CASSQVAGANNEQFF
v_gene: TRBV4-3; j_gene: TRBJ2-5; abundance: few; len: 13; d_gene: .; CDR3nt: TGCGCCAGCAGCCAAGACTACAGAGAGACCCAGTACTTC; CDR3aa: CASSQDYRETQYF
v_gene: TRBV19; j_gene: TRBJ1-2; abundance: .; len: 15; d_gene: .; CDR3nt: TGTGCCAGTAGTATAGGGTCCCCCAGGGGTTATGGCTACACCTTC; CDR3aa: CASSIGSPRGYGYTF
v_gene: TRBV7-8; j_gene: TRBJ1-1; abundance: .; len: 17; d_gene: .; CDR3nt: TGTGCCAGCAGCTTTGCATTACTCAATTTACGGAACACTGAAGCTTTCTTT; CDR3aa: CASSFALLNLRNTEAFF
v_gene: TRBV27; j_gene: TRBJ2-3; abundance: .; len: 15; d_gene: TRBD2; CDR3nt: TGTGCCAGCAGTTTATCGCAGCGGGGGAGAGATACGCAGTATTTT; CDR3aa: CASSLSQRGRDTQYF
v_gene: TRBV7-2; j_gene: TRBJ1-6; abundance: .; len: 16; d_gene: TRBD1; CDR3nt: TGTGCCAGCAGCCTACAGGGGAGCTCCTATAATTCACCCCCCCACTTT; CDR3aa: CASSLQGSSYNSPPHF
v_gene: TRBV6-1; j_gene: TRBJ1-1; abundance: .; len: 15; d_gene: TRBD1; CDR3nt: TGTGCCAGCAGTGTAACCGGGACAGGGGGCACTGAAGCTTTCTTT; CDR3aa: CASSVTGTGGTEAFF
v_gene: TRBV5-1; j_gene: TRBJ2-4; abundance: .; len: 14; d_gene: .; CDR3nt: TGCGCCAGCAGCTCGAAGGACTGGAAAAACATTCAGTACTTC; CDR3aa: CASSSKDWKNIQYF
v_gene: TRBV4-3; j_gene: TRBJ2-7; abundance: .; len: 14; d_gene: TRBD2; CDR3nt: TGCGCCAGCAGCCCGTCAAGCGGGGCCTACGAGCAGTACTTC; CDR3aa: CASSPSSGAYEQYF
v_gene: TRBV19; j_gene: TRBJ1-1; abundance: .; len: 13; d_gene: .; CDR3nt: TGTGCCAGTAGTATAGGACAGGAGCACCGAGCTTTCTTT; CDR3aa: CASSIGQEHRAFF
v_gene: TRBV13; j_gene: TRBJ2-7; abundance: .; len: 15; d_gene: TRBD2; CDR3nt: TGTGCCAGCAGCGCTCGGGGACTAGCGGTCTACGAGCAGTACTTC; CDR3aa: CASSARGLAVYEQYF
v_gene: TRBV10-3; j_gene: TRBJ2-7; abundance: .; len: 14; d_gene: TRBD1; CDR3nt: TGTGCCATCCGAGGACAGGGTTCTTCCTACGAGCAGTACTTC; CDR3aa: CAIRGQGSSYEQYF